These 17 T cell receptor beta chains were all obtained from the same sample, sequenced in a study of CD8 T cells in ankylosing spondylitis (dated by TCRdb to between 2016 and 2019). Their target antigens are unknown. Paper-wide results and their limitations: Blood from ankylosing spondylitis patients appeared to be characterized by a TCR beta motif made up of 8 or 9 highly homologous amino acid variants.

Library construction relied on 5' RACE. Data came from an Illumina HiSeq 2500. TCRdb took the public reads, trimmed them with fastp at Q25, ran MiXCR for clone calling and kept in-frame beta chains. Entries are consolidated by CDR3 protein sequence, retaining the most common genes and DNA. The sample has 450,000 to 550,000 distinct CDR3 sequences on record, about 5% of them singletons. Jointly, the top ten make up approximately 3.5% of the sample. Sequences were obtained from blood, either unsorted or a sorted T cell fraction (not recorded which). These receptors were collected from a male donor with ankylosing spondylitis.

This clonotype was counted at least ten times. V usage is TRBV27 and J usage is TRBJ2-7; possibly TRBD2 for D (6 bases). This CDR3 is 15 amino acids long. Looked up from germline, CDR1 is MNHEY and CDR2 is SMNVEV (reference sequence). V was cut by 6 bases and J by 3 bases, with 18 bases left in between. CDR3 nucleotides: TGTGCCAGCAGCCTATGGAGGGCCAGCGACTACGAGCAGTACTTC. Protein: CASSLWRASDYEQYF.

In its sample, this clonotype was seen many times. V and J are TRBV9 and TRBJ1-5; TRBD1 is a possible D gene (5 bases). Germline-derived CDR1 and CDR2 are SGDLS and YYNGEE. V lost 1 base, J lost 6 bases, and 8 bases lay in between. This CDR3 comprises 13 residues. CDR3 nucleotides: TGTGCCAGCAGCGTACAGGGTGGTCAGCCCCAGCATTTT. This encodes CASSVQGGQPQHF.

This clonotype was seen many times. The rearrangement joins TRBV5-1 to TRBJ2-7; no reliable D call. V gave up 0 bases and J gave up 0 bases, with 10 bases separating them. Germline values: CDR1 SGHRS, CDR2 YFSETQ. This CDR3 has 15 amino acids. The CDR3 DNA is TGCGCCAGCAGCTTGGGCCGAGTCCCCTCCTACGAGCAGTACTTC. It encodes CASSLGRVPSYEQYF.

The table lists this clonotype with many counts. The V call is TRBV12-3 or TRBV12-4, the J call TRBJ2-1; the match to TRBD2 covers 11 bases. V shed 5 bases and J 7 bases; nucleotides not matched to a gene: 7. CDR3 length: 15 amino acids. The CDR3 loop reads CASSQLAGVWNEQFF. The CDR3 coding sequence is TGTGCCAGCAGTCAACTAGCGGGAGTCTGGAATGAGCAGTTCTTC.

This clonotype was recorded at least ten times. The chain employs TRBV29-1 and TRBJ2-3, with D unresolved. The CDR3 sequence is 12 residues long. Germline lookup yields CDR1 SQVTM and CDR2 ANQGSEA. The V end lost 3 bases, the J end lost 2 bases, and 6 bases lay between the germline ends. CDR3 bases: TGCAGCGTTGACTCTTACACAGATACGCAGTATTTT. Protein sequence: CSVDSYTDTQYF.

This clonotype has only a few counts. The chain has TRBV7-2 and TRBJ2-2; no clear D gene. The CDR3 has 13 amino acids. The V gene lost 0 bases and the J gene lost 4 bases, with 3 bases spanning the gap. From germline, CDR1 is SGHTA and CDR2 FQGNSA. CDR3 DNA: TGTGCCAGCAGCTTAGCGCTCACCGGGGAGCTGTTTTTT. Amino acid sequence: CASSLALTGELFF.

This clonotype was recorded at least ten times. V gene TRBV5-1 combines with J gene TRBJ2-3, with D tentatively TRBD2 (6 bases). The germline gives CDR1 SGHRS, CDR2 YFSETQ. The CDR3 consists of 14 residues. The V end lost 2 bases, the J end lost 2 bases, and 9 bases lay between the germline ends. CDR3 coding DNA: TGCGCCAGCAGCTTACAGCGGGCCACAGATACGCAGTATTTT. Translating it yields CASSLQRATDTQYF.

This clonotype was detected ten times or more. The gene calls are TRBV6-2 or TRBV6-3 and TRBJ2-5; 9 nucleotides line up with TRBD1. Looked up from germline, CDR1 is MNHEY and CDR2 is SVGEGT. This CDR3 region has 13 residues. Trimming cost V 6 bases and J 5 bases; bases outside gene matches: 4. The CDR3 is CASRKTGGETQYF. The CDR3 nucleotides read TGTGCCAGCAGAAAAACAGGGGGCGAGACCCAGTACTTC.

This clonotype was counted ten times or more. The CDR3 spells CSARTSLRGREGLAYEQYF. In DNA form, the CDR3 reads TGCAGTGCTAGGACCTCTTTACGCGGGCGGGAGGGCCTCGCCTACGAGCAGTACTTC. The chain combines TRBV20-1 with TRBJ2-7, with 9 bases aligning to TRBD2. CDR1 is DFQATT, CDR2 SNEGSKA, per germline (reference sequence). The CDR3 length is 19 residues. V was pared by 3 bases and J by 2 bases, with 20 bases of the junction left unmatched.

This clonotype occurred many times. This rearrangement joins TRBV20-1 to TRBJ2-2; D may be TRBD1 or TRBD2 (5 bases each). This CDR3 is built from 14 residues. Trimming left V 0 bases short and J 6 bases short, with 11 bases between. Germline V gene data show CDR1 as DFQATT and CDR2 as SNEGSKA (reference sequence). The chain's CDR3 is CSARDSRGPGELFF. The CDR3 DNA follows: TGCAGTGCTAGAGATAGTCGGGGCCCCGGGGAGCTGTTTTTT.

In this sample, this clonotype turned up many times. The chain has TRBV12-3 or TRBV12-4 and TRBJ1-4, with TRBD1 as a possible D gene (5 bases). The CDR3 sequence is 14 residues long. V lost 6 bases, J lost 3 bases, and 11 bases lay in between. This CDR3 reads CASSQTVPNEKLFF. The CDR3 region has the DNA TGTGCCAGCAGCCAGACAGTACCTAATGAAAAACTGTTTTTT.

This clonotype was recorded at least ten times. The CDR3 DNA reads as TGTGCCACCAGCAGGGCAGGGTACGAGCAGTACTTC. It translates to CATSRAGYEQYF. The chain employs TRBV15 and TRBJ2-7, with TRBD1 as a possible D gene (5 bases). V shed 3 bases and J shed 4 bases, with 7 bases lying between them. The germline V gene encodes CDR1 LNHNV and CDR2 YYDKDF (reference sequence). The CDR3 totals 12 residues.

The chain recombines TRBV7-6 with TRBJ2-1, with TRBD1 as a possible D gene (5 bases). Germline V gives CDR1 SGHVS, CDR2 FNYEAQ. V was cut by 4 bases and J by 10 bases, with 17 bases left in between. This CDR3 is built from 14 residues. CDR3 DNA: TGTGCCAGCAGCTCGGCTAGGGGTCATGGAGAGCAGTTCTTC. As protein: CASSSARGHGEQFF.

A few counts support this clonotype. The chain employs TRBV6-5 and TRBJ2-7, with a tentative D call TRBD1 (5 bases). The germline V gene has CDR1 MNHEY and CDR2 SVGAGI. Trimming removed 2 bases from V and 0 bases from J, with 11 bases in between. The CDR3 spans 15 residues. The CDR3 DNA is TGTGCCAGCAGTTACGTCCAGGGCAGCTCCTACGAGCAGTACTTC. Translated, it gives CASSYVQGSSYEQYF.

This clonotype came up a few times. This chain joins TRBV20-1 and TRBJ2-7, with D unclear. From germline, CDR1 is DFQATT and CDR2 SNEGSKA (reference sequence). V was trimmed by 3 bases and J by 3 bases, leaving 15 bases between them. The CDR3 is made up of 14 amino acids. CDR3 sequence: CSARERATNYEQYF. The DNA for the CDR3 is TGCAGTGCTAGGGAACGGGCCACGAACTACGAGCAGTACTTC.

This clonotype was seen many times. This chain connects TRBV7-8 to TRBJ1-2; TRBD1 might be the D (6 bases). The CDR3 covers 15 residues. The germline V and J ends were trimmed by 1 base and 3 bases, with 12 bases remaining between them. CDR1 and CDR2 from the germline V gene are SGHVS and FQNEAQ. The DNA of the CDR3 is TGTGCCAGCAGCTTAGTCGGGGGCGCCCACTATGGCTACACCTTC. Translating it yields CASSLVGGAHYGYTF.

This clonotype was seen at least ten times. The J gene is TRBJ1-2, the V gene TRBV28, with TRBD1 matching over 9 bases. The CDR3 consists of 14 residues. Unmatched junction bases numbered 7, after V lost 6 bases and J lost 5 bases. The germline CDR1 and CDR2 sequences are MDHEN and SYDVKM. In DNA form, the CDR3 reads TGTGCCAGCAGGGATCCGGGACAGGGTTATGGCTACACCTTC. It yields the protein CASRDPGQGYGYTF.